This entry features one TCR beta chain sequence. The antigen remains unidentified. Germline V gene data show CDR1 as SNHLY and CDR2 as FYNNEI. The CDR3 loop spans 14 amino acids. V dropped 6 bases and J dropped 4; count of bases not matched to a gene: 5. The PCR was carried out with 60 Vbeta primers and 13 Jbeta primers. Here immunoSEQ multiplex PCR was the method, and the copy in TCRdb shows in-frame clones only, minus some. The data contain under 100,000 clones, nearly 70% of them seen just once; the ten biggest clones take up over 13%. This sample is part of a study of cytomegalovirus exposure and HLA in healthy donors. Study-wide results and limits: Researchers counted around 180 TCR beta chains as cytomegalovirus-associated.

Sequencing input: PBMCs. The chain uses TRBV2 and TRBJ2-2, with 7 bases fitting TRBD1. This sequence originates from a woman in her fifties or sixties in good health and CMV-seropositive. The CDR3 DNA is TGTGCCAGCAGCCAGACAGGGTTCACCGGGGAGCTGTTTTTT. This gives the protein CASSQTGFTGELFF.